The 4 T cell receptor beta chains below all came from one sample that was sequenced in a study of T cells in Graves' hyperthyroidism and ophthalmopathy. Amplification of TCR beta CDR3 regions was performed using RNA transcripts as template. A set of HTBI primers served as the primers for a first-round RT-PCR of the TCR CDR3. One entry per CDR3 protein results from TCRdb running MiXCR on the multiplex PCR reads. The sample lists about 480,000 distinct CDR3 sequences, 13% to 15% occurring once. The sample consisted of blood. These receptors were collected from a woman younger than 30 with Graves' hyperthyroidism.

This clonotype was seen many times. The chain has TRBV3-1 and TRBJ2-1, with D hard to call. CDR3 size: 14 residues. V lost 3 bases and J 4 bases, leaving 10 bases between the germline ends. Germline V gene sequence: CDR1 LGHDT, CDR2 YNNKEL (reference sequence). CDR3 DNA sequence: TGTGCCAGCAGCCATCCCCTAGGATACAATGAGCAGTTCTTC. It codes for CASSHPLGYNEQFF.

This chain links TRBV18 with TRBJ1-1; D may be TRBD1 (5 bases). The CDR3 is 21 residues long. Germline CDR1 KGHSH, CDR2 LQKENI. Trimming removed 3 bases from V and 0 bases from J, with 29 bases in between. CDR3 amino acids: CASSPQVRTWTERDMNTEAFF. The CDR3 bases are TGTGCCAGCTCACCCCAGGTCCGGACATGGACTGAAAGAGACATGAACACTGAAGCTTTCTTT.

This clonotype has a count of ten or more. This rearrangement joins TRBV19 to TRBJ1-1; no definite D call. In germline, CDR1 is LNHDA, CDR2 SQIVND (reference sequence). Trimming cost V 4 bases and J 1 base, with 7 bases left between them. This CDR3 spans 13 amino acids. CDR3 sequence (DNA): TGTGCCAGTAGTAATATCGAGAACACTGAAGCTTTCTTT. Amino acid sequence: CASSNIENTEAFF.

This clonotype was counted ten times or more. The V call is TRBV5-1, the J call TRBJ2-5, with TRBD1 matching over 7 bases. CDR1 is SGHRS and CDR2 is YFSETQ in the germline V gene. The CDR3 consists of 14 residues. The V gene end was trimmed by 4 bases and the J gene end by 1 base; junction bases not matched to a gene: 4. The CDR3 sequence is CASSGTVSQETQYF. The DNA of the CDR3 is TGCGCCAGCAGCGGGACAGTTTCCCAAGAGACCCAGTACTTC.